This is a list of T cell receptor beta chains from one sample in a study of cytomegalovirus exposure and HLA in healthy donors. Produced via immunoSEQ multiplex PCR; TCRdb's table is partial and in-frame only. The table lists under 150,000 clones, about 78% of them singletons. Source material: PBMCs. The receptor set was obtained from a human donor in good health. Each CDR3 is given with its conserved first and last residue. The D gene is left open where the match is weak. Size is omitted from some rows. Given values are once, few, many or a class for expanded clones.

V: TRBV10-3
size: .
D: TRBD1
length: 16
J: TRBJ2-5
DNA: TGTGCCATCAGTGAGTCGACCGGGACAGGGACAGAGACCCAGTACTTC
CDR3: CAISESTGTGTETQYF

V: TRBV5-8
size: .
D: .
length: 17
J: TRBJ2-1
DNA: TGTGCCAGCAGCGCGGACTGGGACACCCCAAGCCCCAATGAGCAGTTCTTC
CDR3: CASSADWDTPSPNEQFF

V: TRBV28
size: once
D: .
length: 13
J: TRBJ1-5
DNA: TGTGCCAGCAGTTTGCAGGAAAAAAGGCCCCAGCATTTT
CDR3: CASSLQEKRPQHF

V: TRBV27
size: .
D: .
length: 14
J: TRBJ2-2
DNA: TGTGCCAGCCGGCAGGGCCCCCACACCGGGGAGCTGTTTTTT
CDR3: CASRQGPHTGELFF

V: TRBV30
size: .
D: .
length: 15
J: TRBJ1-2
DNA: TGTGCCTGCGATGGACAGATCTCTTCTCTCTATGGCTACACCTTC
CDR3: CACDGQISSLYGYTF

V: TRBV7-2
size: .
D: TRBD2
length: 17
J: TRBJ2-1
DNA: TGTGCCAGCAGCTTACTCGGGGGGGTGTCGAAATTCGGTGAGCAGTTCTTC
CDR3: CASSLLGGVSKFGEQFF

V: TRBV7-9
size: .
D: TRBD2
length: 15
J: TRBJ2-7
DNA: TGTTCCAGCAGCTTTCGGGGGGTAGCGGAGGGCGAGCAGTACTTC
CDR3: CSSSFRGVAEGEQYF

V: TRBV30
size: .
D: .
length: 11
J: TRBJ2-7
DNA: TGTGCCTGGAGTCGTTCCTACGAGCAGTACTTC
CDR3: CAWSRSYEQYF

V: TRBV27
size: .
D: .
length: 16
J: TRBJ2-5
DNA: TGTGCCAGCAGTCCCCTTGACTATCCGTTACAAGAGACCCAGTACTTC
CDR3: CASSPLDYPLQETQYF

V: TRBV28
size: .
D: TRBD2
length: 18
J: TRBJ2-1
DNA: TGTGCCAGCAGTTTAGGATATACTAGCGGGAGTTCCTACAATGAGCAGTTCTTC
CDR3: CASSLGYTSGSSYNEQFF

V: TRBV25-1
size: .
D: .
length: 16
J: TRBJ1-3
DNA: TGTGCCAGCAGGCCCTGGGGCCTTAGCTCTGGAAACACCATATATTTT
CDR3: CASRPWGLSSGNTIYF

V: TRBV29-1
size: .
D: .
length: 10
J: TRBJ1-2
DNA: TGCAGCGTGGGAGTTGATGGCTACACCTTC
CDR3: CSVGVDGYTF

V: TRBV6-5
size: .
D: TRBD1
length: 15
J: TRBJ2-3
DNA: TGTGCCAGCAGTTACGGGACAGGAGGAACAGATACGCAGTATTTT
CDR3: CASSYGTGGTDTQYF

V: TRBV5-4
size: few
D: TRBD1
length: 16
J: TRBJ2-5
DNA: TGTGCCAGCAGCCAAGGGACAGGGGGCACGTGGGAGACCCAGTACTTC
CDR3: CASSQGTGGTWETQYF

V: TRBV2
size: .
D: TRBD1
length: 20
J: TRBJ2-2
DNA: TGTGCCAGCTTGCCTCTCCTCTATGATCGGACAGGGATGGGCACCGGGGAGCTGTTTTTT
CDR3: CASLPLLYDRTGMGTGELFF

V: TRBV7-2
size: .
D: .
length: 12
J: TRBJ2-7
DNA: TGTGCCAGCAGCTTAGGTAGATACGAGCAGTACTTC
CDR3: CASSLGRYEQYF

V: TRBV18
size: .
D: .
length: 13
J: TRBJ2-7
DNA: TGTGCCAGCTCGAACGGGGTTATAAACGAGCAGTACTTC
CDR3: CASSNGVINEQYF

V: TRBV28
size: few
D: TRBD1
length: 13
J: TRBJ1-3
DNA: TGTGCCAGCCGGGACAGGGCTGGAAACACCATATATTTT
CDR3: CASRDRAGNTIYF

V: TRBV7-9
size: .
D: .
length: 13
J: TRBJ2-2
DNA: TGTGCCAGCAGCTTAGTTCGCGGCGGGGAGCTGTTTTTT
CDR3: CASSLVRGGELFF

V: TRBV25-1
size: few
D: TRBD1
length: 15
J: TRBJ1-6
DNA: TGTGCCAGCAGTATGGACAGGGAGTTTAATTCACCCCTCCACTTT
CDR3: CASSMDREFNSPLHF

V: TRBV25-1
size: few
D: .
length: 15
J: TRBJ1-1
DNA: TGTGCCAGCAGTGGACCCGGGATGGGTGTCCCTGAAGCTTTCTTT
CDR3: CASSGPGMGVPEAFF

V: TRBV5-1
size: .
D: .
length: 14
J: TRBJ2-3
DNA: TGCGCCAGCAGCTTGGACAGGAACACAGATACGCAGTATTTT
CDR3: CASSLDRNTDTQYF

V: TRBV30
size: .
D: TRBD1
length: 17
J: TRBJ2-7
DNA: TGTGCCTGGAGTGCTTTTGGGACAGGGGGCGCGGGCCACGAGCAGTACTTC
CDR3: CAWSAFGTGGAGHEQYF

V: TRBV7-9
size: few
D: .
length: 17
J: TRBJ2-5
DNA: TGTTCCAGCAGCCCCAAAATCTTCGCCCCAGATCAAGAGACCCAGTACTTC
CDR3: CSSSPKIFAPDQETQYF

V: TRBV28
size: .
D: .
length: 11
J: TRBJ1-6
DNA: TGTGCCAGCAGCCGTGGGCGTCCCCTCCACTTT
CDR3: CASSRGRPLHF

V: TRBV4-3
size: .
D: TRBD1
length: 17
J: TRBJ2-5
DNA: TGCGCCAGCAGCCAAGAATTAGGACAGGGGGCGGGAGAGACCCAGTACTTC
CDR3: CASSQELGQGAGETQYF

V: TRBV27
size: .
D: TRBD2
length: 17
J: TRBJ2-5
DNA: TGTGCCAGCAGTAGGCTAGCGGGAGGCCACCTCCAAGAGACCCAGTACTTC
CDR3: CASSRLAGGHLQETQYF

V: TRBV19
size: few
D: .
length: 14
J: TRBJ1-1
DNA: TGTGCCAGTAGTATACGGGGTCCGAACACTGAAGCTTTCTTT
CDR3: CASSIRGPNTEAFF